This T cell receptor beta chain was recorded in a study of spatial heterogeneity in lung cancer. Study-wide points: Counts of expanded alpha and beta TCRs within tumors tracked the tumor nonsynonymous mutation count.

Time point defined: sample taken at primary tumor resection. TCRdb independently ran MiXCR on the 5' RACE reads; one entry per CDR3 protein. The table records about 2,600 distinct CDR3 sequences, 1.4% to 1.5% of them present only once. This clonotype counts as medium-sized (0.01 to 0.1%). Its antigen is still unknown. The CDR3 is made up of 12 amino acids. CDR1 and CDR2 (germline): SGHTA, FQGNSA. Trimming left V 3 bases short and J 3 bases short, with 5 bases between. Here the sequenced sample was lung tumor tissue, taken at surgery. The chain couples TRBV7-2 to TRBJ1-1; D gene ambiguous. The TCR sequence derives from a male donor with early-stage non-small cell lung cancer. The CDR3 loop is CASSFVHTEAFF. In DNA form, the CDR3 reads TGTGCCAGCAGCTTCGTCCACACTGAAGCTTTCTTT. Variable domain in full (rest from reference TRBV7-2 and TRBJ1-1): GAGVSQSPSNKVTEKGKDVELRCDPISGHTALYWYRQSLGQGLEFLIYFQGNSAPDKSGLPSDRFSAERTGGSVSTLTIQRTQQEDSAVYLCASSFVHTEAFFGQGTRLTVV.